This T cell receptor (beta chain) was retrieved from a study of shared clonotypes between healthy human individuals. Study background: Three CD4 naive, three CD4 memory, two CD8 naive and one CD8 memory plate were used per donor. Regarding the study as a whole: The generation probabilities recorded for non-shared clonotypes fell below those of clonotypes shared by all four donors.

Clones were read by immunoSEQ multiplex PCR, and TCRdb kept only the in-frame ones, dropping some. Altogether 1,400,000 or so clones are present, about 98.5% being singletons, with the ten largest covering 0.3% to 0.45%. All donors were healthy HIV-negative adults lacking recent acute infections or vaccinations. Concerning this clone: The target antigen is unknown.

The sample consisted of naive CD4+ T cells sorted from blood. Described subset: CD45RA+ positively selected. This sequence was found in a man younger than 40 in good health.

DNA for the CDR3: TGTGCCAGCAGCTTAGGGAGCAGGGGACAAGAGACCCAGTACTTC. This translates into CASSLGSRGQETQYF. The J gene is TRBJ2-5, the V gene TRBV7-2, with D possibly TRBD1 on 6 matching bases. The V gene lost 1 base and the J gene lost 2 bases, with 11 bases spanning the gap. The germline V gene encodes CDR1 SGHTA and CDR2 FQGNSA. The CDR3 has 15 residues.